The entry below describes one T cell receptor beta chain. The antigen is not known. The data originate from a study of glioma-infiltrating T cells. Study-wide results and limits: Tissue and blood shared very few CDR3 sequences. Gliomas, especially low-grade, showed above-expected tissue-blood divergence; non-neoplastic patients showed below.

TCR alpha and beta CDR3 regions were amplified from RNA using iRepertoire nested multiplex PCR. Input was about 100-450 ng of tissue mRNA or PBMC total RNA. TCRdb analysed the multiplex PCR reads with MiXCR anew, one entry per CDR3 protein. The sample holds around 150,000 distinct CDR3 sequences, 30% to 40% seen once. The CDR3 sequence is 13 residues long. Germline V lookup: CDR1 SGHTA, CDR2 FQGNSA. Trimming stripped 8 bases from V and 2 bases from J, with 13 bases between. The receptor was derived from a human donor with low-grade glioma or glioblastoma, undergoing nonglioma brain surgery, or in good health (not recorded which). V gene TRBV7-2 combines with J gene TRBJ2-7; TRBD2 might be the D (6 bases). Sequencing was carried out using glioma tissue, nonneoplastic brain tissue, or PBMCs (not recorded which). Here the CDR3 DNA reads TGTGCCAGCGCACCCGCGGGACCCTACGAGCAGTACTTC. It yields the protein CASAPAGPYEQYF. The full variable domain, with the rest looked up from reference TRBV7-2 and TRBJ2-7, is GAGVSQSPSNKVTEKGKDVELRCDPISGHTALYWYRQSLGQGLEFLIYFQGNSAPDKSGLPSDRFSAERTGGSVSTLTIQRTQQEDSAVYLCASAPAGPYEQYFGPGTRLTVT.